A selection of T cell receptor beta chains follows, all from one sample in a study of cytomegalovirus exposure and HLA in healthy donors. Produced via immunoSEQ multiplex PCR; TCRdb's table is partial and in-frame only. This listing includes 120,000 or so clones. The material sequenced was PBMCs. Receptors originate from a man aged 18 to 29 in good health and CMV-seronegative. CDR3s include the opening cysteine and the closing phenylalanine or tryptophan. A D gene is named only where the DNA matches it firmly.

D gene,V gene,J gene,CDR3 DNA,CDR3 protein
-,TRBV19,TRBJ2-5,TGTGCCAGTAGTCCAACCCCGCGAGGGGAGACCCAGTACTTC,CASSPTPRGETQYF
-,TRBV19,TRBJ1-5,TGTGCCAGTAGTATAGATCTTCGGGGGGAGTCCCAGCATTTT,CASSIDLRGESQHF
TRBD1,TRBV18,TRBJ1-5,TGTGCCAGCTCACCAGTAGGGACAGGGGGCGGATACGGCAATCAGCCCCAGCATTTT,CASSPVGTGGGYGNQPQHF
-,TRBV4-1,TRBJ2-7,TGCGCCAGCAGCCAAGTCCGGCGATCGGTGGGCGAGCAGTACTTC,CASSQVRRSVGEQYF
TRBD2,TRBV7-6,TRBJ2-1,TGTGCCAGCAGCTCATTTCGTCGGACTAGCGGGAGTAAGGATGAGCAGTTCTTC,CASSSFRRTSGSKDEQFF
TRBD1,TRBV5-6,TRBJ1-6,TGTGCCAGCAGCCTAGGGGGCGGCTCACCCCTCCACTTT,CASSLGGGSPLHF
-,TRBV7-9,TRBJ1-6,TGTGCCAGCACCCAGAGGGGGGGAGAGAATTCACCCCTCCACTTT,CASTQRGGENSPLHF
TRBD2,TRBV5-1,TRBJ2-7,TGCGCCAGCAGCGTACTAGCGGCGACCTACGAGCAGTACTTC,CASSVLAATYEQYF
-,TRBV11-3,TRBJ2-1,TGTGCCAGCAGCTTATTTCTAGGGGCAGGGGGGTACAATGAGCAGTTCTTC,CASSLFLGAGGYNEQFF
-,TRBV27,TRBJ1-6,TGTGCCAGCAGTTCGTCCTCGGGCTCCTATAATTCACCCCTCCACTTT,CASSSSSGSYNSPLHF
TRBD1,TRBV28,TRBJ2-5,TGTGCCAGCAGGCCACAGGGGGCGGGAGAGACCCAGTACTTC,CASRPQGAGETQYF
TRBD1,TRBV9,TRBJ1-1,TGTGCCAGCAGCGTTGGACAGGGAGGCACTGAAGCTTTCTTT,CASSVGQGGTEAFF
TRBD2,TRBV6-1,TRBJ2-1,TGTGCCAGCACCTTACTAGCGGGGACCTACAATGAGCAGTTCTTC,CASTLLAGTYNEQFF
-,TRBV6-5,TRBJ2-7,TGTGCCAGCAGTTTCGGGTCCTACGAGCAGTACTTC,CASSFGSYEQYF
TRBD2,TRBV10-3,TRBJ2-2,TGTGCCATCAGTGTACTAGCGGGGGGGAACACCGGGGAGCTGTTTTTT,CAISVLAGGNTGELFF
TRBD1,TRBV5-1,TRBJ2-6,TGCGCCAGCAGCTGGGACAGGTCCTCTGGGGCCAACGTCCTGACTTTC,CASSWDRSSGANVLTF
-,TRBV2,TRBJ1-1,TGTGCCAGCAGTGAATTTCAGGAGGGGACTGAAGCTTTCTTT,CASSEFQEGTEAFF
-,TRBV13,TRBJ1-3,TGTGCCAGCAGCTTAGCGGTTTCAAGAGGCCCTGGAAACACCATATATTTT,CASSLAVSRGPGNTIYF
-,TRBV5-6,TRBJ2-1,TGTGCCAGCAGCTTGGGCAGGGGAGTTGAGCAGTTCTTC,CASSLGRGVEQFF
-,TRBV5-1,TRBJ2-5,TGCGCCAGCAGCCGGGGGGCAGGGATACAAGAGACCCAGTACTTC,CASSRGAGIQETQYF
-,TRBV2,TRBJ1-2,TGTGCCAGCAGCCCCGGGGTTAGGGCGCTGGGCTACACCTTC,CASSPGVRALGYTF
-,TRBV6-5,TRBJ2-2,TGTGCCAGCAGTTACGAGACAGAGCCACCCGGGGAGCTGTTTTTT,CASSYETEPPGELFF
TRBD2,TRBV5-1,TRBJ2-7,TGCGCCAGCAGCTTGGAGCCAGCGGGAGGGCCGGGCGAGCAGTACTTC,CASSLEPAGGPGEQYF
-,TRBV19,TRBJ1-1,TGTGCCAGTAGTTTGGGGACAGAAGCTTTCTTT,CASSLGTEAFF
-,TRBV11-2,TRBJ1-3,TGTGCCAGCAGCCCCACGGACAGCTCTGGAAACACCATATATTTT,CASSPTDSSGNTIYF
TRBD2,TRBV9,TRBJ2-1,TGTGCCAGCAGCGCCCTCGCCGGACTAGCGGTAAATGAGCAGTTCTTC,CASSALAGLAVNEQFF
-,TRBV25-1,TRBJ2-1,TGTGCCAGCAGAGCTTCCAACGGCAATGAGCAGTTCTTC,CASRASNGNEQFF
TRBD2,TRBV5-1,TRBJ2-3,TGCGCCAGCAGCTTAGCGGGGAGCACAGATACGCAGTATTTT,CASSLAGSTDTQYF
TRBD1,TRBV7-8,TRBJ1-5,TGTGCCAGCGTGCGAGAGGGGGCTATCAATCAGCCCCAGCATTTT,CASVREGAINQPQHF
-,TRBV12-5,TRBJ1-1,TGTGCTAGTGGTTTGACTAGCGAAGCTTTCTTT,CASGLTSEAFF
-,TRBV19,TRBJ1-1,TGTGCCAGTAGTATGGCGGGGGGTACTGAAGCTTTCTTT,CASSMAGGTEAFF
-,TRBV6-5,TRBJ1-3,TGTGCCAGCAGCGCCGGGGGTTATGGAAACACCATATATTTT,CASSAGGYGNTIYF
-,TRBV30,TRBJ1-4,TGTGCCTGGAGTCCCCCTGAGGGAAAACTGTTTTTT,CAWSPPEGKLFF
-,TRBV5-6,TRBJ2-2,TGTGCCAGCAGCTTTACAGGGCGTCTAACCGGGGAGCTGTTTTTT,CASSFTGRLTGELFF
-,TRBV9,TRBJ1-2,TGTGCCAGCAGCGTAGGCGAAGGGGGCTATGGCTACACCTTC,CASSVGEGGYGYTF
-,TRBV7-2,TRBJ2-3,TGTGCCAGCAGCTTATCGAAGAGTAGCCCGAGGCCCAACGCAGATACGCAGTATTTT,CASSLSKSSPRPNADTQYF
TRBD2,TRBV27,TRBJ2-7,TGTGCCAGCAGTCTGACTAGCGGGAGCCCTTTGGACGAGCAGTACTTC,CASSLTSGSPLDEQYF
TRBD1,TRBV2,TRBJ1-5,TGTGCCAGCACCGGGGACAGGAATAGCAATCAGCCCCAGCATTTT,CASTGDRNSNQPQHF
-,TRBV6-1,TRBJ1-5,TGTGCCAGCAGTGGGGAGCAGCCCCAGCATTTT,CASSGEQPQHF
-,TRBV7-6,TRBJ2-2,TGTGCCAGCAGCTCCGACACCGGGGAGCTGTTTTTT,CASSSDTGELFF
-,TRBV6-5,TRBJ1-1,TGTGCCAGCACCGGGGTGAGGGACACTGAAGCTTTCTTT,CASTGVRDTEAFF
-,TRBV6-1,TRBJ1-6,TGTGCCAGCAGTGAACTGAGGGGGAATTCACCCCTCCACTTT,CASSELRGNSPLHF
-,TRBV18,TRBJ2-7,TGTGCCAGCTCACCAAGCCCAATTTCCTACGAGCAGTACTTC,CASSPSPISYEQYF
TRBD1,TRBV15,TRBJ2-7,TGTGCCACCAGTCCCGGACAGGGTGGCGAGCAGTACTTC,CATSPGQGGEQYF
-,TRBV5-1,TRBJ1-1,TGCGCCAGCACCCCCCAGGGTAATGCTGAAGCTTTCTTT,CASTPQGNAEAFF
-,TRBV19,TRBJ2-1,TGTGCCAGTAGTTCTACCTACTCCTACAATGAGCAGTTCTTC,CASSSTYSYNEQFF
-,TRBV7-9,TRBJ2-1,TGTGCCAGCAGCTTAGAACAGGGCCTCAATGAGCAGTTCTTC,CASSLEQGLNEQFF
TRBD2,TRBV19,TRBJ2-5,TGTGCCAGTGGGCGGGGGGACCAAGAGACCCAGTACTTC,CASGRGDQETQYF
TRBD1,TRBV27,TRBJ2-3,TGTGCCAGCCGGGACAGAATCACAGATACGCAGTATTTT,CASRDRITDTQYF
TRBD2,TRBV7-3,TRBJ2-5,TGTGCCAGCAGCTTGACTAGCGGGGGGTTAGAGACCCAGTACTTC,CASSLTSGGLETQYF
TRBD2,TRBV7-8,TRBJ2-1,TGTGCCAGCAGCTTAGGAGGGGAGCGGGAGGGCCCGGATGAGCAGTTCTTC,CASSLGGEREGPDEQFF
TRBD1,TRBV18,TRBJ1-4,TGTGCCAGCTCACCAAAGACGGCAGGGGGAACTGAAAAACTGTTTTTT,CASSPKTAGGTEKLFF
-,TRBV11-2,TRBJ1-2,TGTGCCAGCAGCTCACCCCGAGGGGGGGGTGACTATGGCTACACCTTC,CASSSPRGGGDYGYTF
TRBD1,TRBV4-1,TRBJ1-1,TGCGCCAGCAGCCCCCCGCCGACAGGGTGGAACACTGAAGCTTTCTTT,CASSPPPTGWNTEAFF
TRBD1,TRBV4-1,TRBJ1-1,TGCGCCAGCAGCCACCCGCCGACAGGGTGGAACACTGAAGCTTTCTTT,CASSHPPTGWNTEAFF